Below, 29 T cell receptor beta chains from the same sample are listed, as sequenced in a study of beta chain features in type 1 diabetes. The investigators reverse transcribed all of the isolated RNA, so they sequenced expressed TCRB transcripts. TCRdb's copy holds only in-frame clones and misses some; the assay was immunoSEQ multiplex PCR. The sample includes just over 600,000 clones, less than 20% of them seen just once. The sample consisted of naive CD4+ T cells from blood. These receptors all stem from a man younger than 35 in good health.

There are a few counts of this clone. The V and J genes are TRBV4-3 and TRBJ2-5; 12 bases agree with TRBD1. V was clipped by 0 bases and J by 5 bases; unmatched bases: 4. Germline V gives CDR1 LGHNA, CDR2 YSLEER. The CDR3 has 16 amino acids. The CDR3 here is CASSQEGQGAGETQYF. The CDR3 DNA reads TGCGCCAGCAGCCAAGAGGGACAGGGGGCGGGGGAGACCCAGTACTTC.

This clone occurred a few times. Within the sample, other DNA sequences also encode this same CDR3. V gene TRBV29-1 combines with J gene TRBJ1-4; TRBD1 matches at 10 bases. Looked up from germline, CDR1 is SQVTM and CDR2 is ANQGSEA. The CDR3 covers 12 residues. Trimming at V came to 7 bases and at J to 5 bases, leaving 1 base not matched to a gene. CDR3 region: CSADRGNEKLFF. In DNA form, the CDR3 reads TGCAGCGCGGACAGGGGGAATGAAAAACTGTTTTTT.

The rearrangement links TRBV7-2 to TRBJ1-2; D may be TRBD1 (5 bases). V shed 4 bases and J shed 2 bases, with 11 bases lying between them. The CDR3 consists of 14 residues. CDR1 SGHTA and CDR2 FQGNSA come from the germline V gene. The CDR3: CASSSGTINYGYTF. CDR3 nucleotides: TGTGCCAGCAGCTCCGGGACTATCAACTATGGCTACACCTTC.

The table lists this clone with a few counts. This rearrangement joins TRBV4-1 to TRBJ2-4; 7 bases match TRBD1. Germline V gene sequence: CDR1 MGHRA, CDR2 YSYEKL. J was trimmed by 9 bases and V by 0 bases; bases with no gene match: 8. The CDR3 runs to 15 residues. In DNA form, the CDR3 reads TGCGCCAGCAGCCAAGATTTACAGGGGCAAGGCATTCAGTACTTC. Its translation is CASSQDLQGQGIQYF.

This clone has a handful of counts. The CDR3 region has the DNA TGTGCCAGCAGTGACAGGGTGTTGGCACAAGAGACCCAGTACTTC. Translating gives CASSDRVLAQETQYF. The chain employs TRBV6-1 and TRBJ2-5, with TRBD1 as a possible D gene (5 bases). This CDR3 is built from 15 residues. Germline V gene sequence: CDR1 MNHNS, CDR2 SASEGT. The germline V and J ends were trimmed by 3 bases and 2 bases, with 13 bases remaining between them.

This clone was detected only a few times. The V and J genes are TRBV29-1 and TRBJ2-7; a possible D gene is TRBD1 (6 bases). This CDR3 has 13 residues. V was pared by 6 bases and J by 3 bases, with 15 bases between. In germline, CDR1 is SQVTM, CDR2 ANQGSEA. For the CDR3, the DNA is TGCAGCGTGGGGACACCGAACGACTACGAGCAGTACTTC. It yields the protein CSVGTPNDYEQYF.

The chain recombines TRBV5-1 with TRBJ2-3; 10 nucleotides align to TRBD1. Per the germline V gene, CDR1 is SGHRS and CDR2 is YFSETQ. The CDR3 totals 16 residues. The trim removed 6 bases at V and 3 bases at J, leaving 10 bases unmatched. The CDR3 protein is CASTPRDRGGTDTQYF. Here the CDR3 DNA reads TGCGCCAGCACCCCCCGGGACAGGGGTGGTACAGATACGCAGTATTTT.

Only a few counts were recorded for this clone. This chain uses TRBV7-8 with TRBJ1-2; D is uncertain. Germline lookup yields CDR1 SGHVS and CDR2 FQNEAQ. The CDR3 consists of 12 residues. Trimming took 5 bases from V and 7 from J, leaving 11 bases between them. This chain's CDR3 is CASSPTGSGYTF. The CDR3 coding sequence is TGTGCCAGCAGCCCTACGGGGAGTGGCTACACCTTC.

This CDR3 is CASSLGGGVYEQYF. Here the CDR3 DNA reads TGTGCCAGCAGCTTAGGCGGAGGGGTCTACGAGCAGTACTTC. This chain uses TRBV7-9 with TRBJ2-7, with D possibly being TRBD2 (6 bases). The CDR3 contains 14 residues. Germline assignment: CDR1 SEHNR and CDR2 FQNEAQ (reference sequence). V dropped 1 base and J dropped 3 bases, with 10 bases sitting between them. Using reference TRBV7-9 and TRBJ2-7 for the parts outside the CDR3, the full variable domain is DTGVSQNPRHKITKRGQNVTFRCDPISEHNRLYWYRQTLGQGPEFLTYFQNEAQLEKSRLLSDRFSAERPKGSFSTLEIQRTEQGDSAMYLCASSLGGGVYEQYFGPGTRLTVT.

The sample holds a few counts of this clone. This chain connects TRBV30 to TRBJ2-7; D is possibly TRBD1 or TRBD2 (5 bases each). Germline V gives CDR1 GTSNPN, CDR2 SVGIG (reference sequence). The CDR3 consists of 16 residues. V was shortened by 1 base and J by 3 bases, with 19 bases between the two germline ends. Written as DNA, the CDR3 is TGTGCCTGGAGTGGTGTCCAGGGAGCCTCCTACTACGAGCAGTACTTC. This sequence encodes CAWSGVQGASYYEQYF.

In this sample, this clone turned up a few times. The rearrangement joins TRBV6-6 to TRBJ2-5; D gene ambiguous. The V gene lost 5 bases and the J gene lost 5 bases, with 15 bases spanning the gap. Germline lookup yields CDR1 MNHNY and CDR2 SVGAGI (reference sequence). The CDR3 is 14 residues long. The CDR3 is CASSPGRKTETQYF. As DNA, the CDR3 is TGTGCCAGCAGTCCCGGACGGAAGACGGAGACCCAGTACTTC.

This clone was counted only a few times. This chain joins TRBV5-4 and TRBJ2-7; D might be TRBD1 (6 bases). CDR1 and CDR2 (germline): SGHNT, YYREEE (reference sequence). This CDR3 has 14 residues. V gave up 1 base and J gave up 3 bases, with 11 bases separating them. In DNA form, the CDR3 reads TGTGCCAGCAGCTTGAGTCAGGGGATCTACGAGCAGTACTTC. Translating gives CASSLSQGIYEQYF. The whole variable domain, remainder taken from reference TRBV5-4 and TRBJ2-7, is ETGVTQSPTHLIKTRGQQVTLRCSSQSGHNTVSWYQQALGQGPQFIFQYYREEENGRGNFPPRFSGLQFPNYSSELNVNALELDDSALYLCASSLSQGIYEQYFGPGTRLTVT.

This clone came up a few times. The V call is TRBV27, the J call TRBJ1-5, with 9 bases matching TRBD1. The CDR3 length is 16 residues. With 5 bases clipped from V and 0 bases from J, the junction kept 5 bases outside the gene matches. Germline-derived CDR1 and CDR2 are MNHEY and SMNVEV (reference sequence). The CDR3 region has the DNA TGTGCCAGCAGTCCAGGGACAGGGCATAGCAATCAGCCCCAGCATTTT. It yields the protein CASSPGTGHSNQPQHF.

This rearrangement joins TRBV6-1 to TRBJ1-1; TRBD1 is a possible D gene (5 bases). There are 14 residues in the CDR3. Trimming shortened V by 6 bases and J by 0 bases, and 11 bases separated the two germline ends. Per the germline V gene, CDR1 is MNHNS and CDR2 is SASEGT. The CDR3 DNA sequence: TGTGCCAGCAGATCTGGACACCTGAACACTGAAGCTTTCTTT. This codes for CASRSGHLNTEAFF.

As to this clone: This CDR3 is also generated by other DNA sequences in the sample. J is TRBJ2-7 and V is TRBV28; D is unresolved. CDR1 is MDHEN, CDR2 SYDVKM, per germline. V was pared by 6 bases and J by 1 base, with 10 bases between. CDR3 length equals 13 residues. Here the CDR3 reads CASRPGPSYEQYF. In nucleotides, the CDR3 is TGTGCCAGCAGACCCGGGCCGTCCTACGAGCAGTACTTC.

The V call is TRBV28, the J call TRBJ1-2, with D possibly being TRBD1 (6 bases). Germline V gene lookup returns CDR1 MDHEN and CDR2 SYDVKM. Deletions cut 2 bases from V and 1 base from J, with 11 bases between. This CDR3 has 15 residues. In nucleotides, the CDR3 is TGTGCCAGCAGTTTAGGAGGGGGTGGTAACTATGGCTACACCTTC. This sequence encodes CASSLGGGGNYGYTF.

This clone was seen more than once but under ten times. The V and J genes are TRBV16 and TRBJ2-7, with D perhaps matching TRBD1 (5 bases). This CDR3 contains 13 residues. Trimming took 7 bases from V and 3 from J, leaving 13 bases between them. CDR1 is KGHSY, CDR2 FQNENV, per germline. This chain's CDR3 is CASTDRQFYEQYF. The CDR3 nucleotides are TGTGCCAGCACGGACCGACAGTTCTACGAGCAGTACTTC.

This sequence joins TRBV9 and TRBJ2-7; D is unresolved. Germline V gives CDR1 SGDLS, CDR2 YYNGEE. Trimming took off 0 bases at V and 2 bases at J, with 12 bases between the two ends. This CDR3 spans 15 amino acids. The CDR3 here is CASSVVAGFTYEQYF. CDR3 nucleotide sequence: TGTGCCAGCAGCGTAGTGGCAGGCTTCACCTACGAGCAGTACTTC.

The chain uses TRBV2 and TRBJ1-5; unclear D gene. The CDR3 is made up of 13 amino acids. Trimming shortened V by 7 bases and J by 7 bases, and 14 bases separated the two germline ends. CDR1 is SNHLY and CDR2 is FYNNEI in the germline V gene. The CDR3 loop reads CASKPAGGQPQHF. The CDR3, as DNA: TGTGCCAGCAAACCCGCGGGCGGACAGCCCCAGCATTTT.

This clone was recorded a few times. The gene calls are TRBV2 and TRBJ2-5; 10 nucleotides line up with TRBD2. In germline, CDR1 is SNHLY, CDR2 FYNNEI. V trimming: 6 bases; J trimming: 3 bases; junction bases outside the gene matches: 7. The CDR3 spans 15 residues. In DNA form, the CDR3 reads TGTGCCAGCAGCCAGGGACTAGCGATAAAAGAGACCCAGTACTTC. Its protein is CASSQGLAIKETQYF.

This clone turned up a few times. The chain recombines TRBV11-2 with TRBJ2-7; no firm D call. This CDR3 is 15 amino acids long. The germline V and J ends were trimmed by 4 bases and 0 bases, with 13 bases remaining between them. Germline assignment: CDR1 SGHAT and CDR2 FQNNGV. For the CDR3, the DNA is TGTGCCAGCAGCTCAAACGTGGGGATCTCCTACGAGCAGTACTTC. This translates into CASSSNVGISYEQYF.

This clone was observed a handful of times. The CDR3 DNA reads as TGTGCCACCTCTAAGACAGGGACCGGGGAGCTGTTTTTT. Its translation: CATSKTGTGELFF. The chain employs TRBV11-3 and TRBJ2-2, with TRBD1 matching 7 bases. V shed 10 bases, J shed 5 bases, and the junction held 7 bases outside the gene matches. This CDR3 is built from 13 residues. Germline values: CDR1 SGHNT, CDR2 YENEEA.

This rearrangement joins TRBV10-3 to TRBJ1-5; D perhaps matches TRBD1 (6 bases). The CDR3 consists of 15 residues. CDR1 ENHRY and CDR2 SYGVKD come from the germline V gene. V lost 3 bases and J 2 bases, leaving 11 bases between the germline ends. CDR3 loop: CAISDGRGGNQPQHF. As DNA, the CDR3 is TGTGCCATCAGTGATGGGAGGGGGGGCAATCAGCCCCAGCATTTT.

This clone showed up just a few times. At the DNA level, this CDR3 is encoded by other sequences in the same sample as well. The genes are TRBV7-9 and TRBJ1-4; 8 positions agree with TRBD1. The V segment lost 4 bases and the J segment 8 bases; nucleotides outside the gene matches: 9. This CDR3 is 15 amino acids long. In germline, CDR1 is SEHNR, CDR2 FQNEAQ (reference sequence). CDR3 sequence: CASSSGQGGGEKLFF. The CDR3 coding sequence is TGTGCCAGCAGCTCCGGACAGGGAGGAGGGGAAAAACTGTTTTTT.

Only a few counts were recorded for this clone. The genes are TRBV30 and TRBJ1-5; D is perhaps TRBD1 (5 bases). Germline V gene sequence: CDR1 GTSNPN, CDR2 SVGIG (reference sequence). Deletions cut 0 bases from V and 5 bases from J, with 11 bases between. The CDR3 contains 14 residues. CDR3 amino acids: CAWSVGGRDQPQHF. The CDR3 DNA reads as TGTGCCTGGAGTGTTGGGGGTAGGGATCAGCCCCAGCATTTT.

This clone was detected a few times. V is TRBV7-8 and J is TRBJ1-6; the D is unclear. Looked up from germline, CDR1 is SGHVS and CDR2 is FQNEAQ. Between the trimmed V and J ends, which lost 2 bases and 7 bases, there was a span of 15 bases. This CDR3 is built from 16 residues. The CDR3 loop is CASSLLAKTNNSPLHF. CDR3 nucleotides: TGTGCCAGCAGCTTACTGGCCAAGACAAACAATTCACCCCTCCACTTT.

This clone has just a few counts. The gene calls are TRBV21-1 and TRBJ2-4. TRBV21-1 corresponds to a pseudogene. The CDR3 is 14 residues long. The CDR3 sequence: CASSLRATENIQYF. The CDR3 DNA is TGTGCCAGCAGTTTAAGGGCGACGGAAAACATTCAGTACTTC.

In its sample, this clone was seen a few times. Other DNA sequences from this sample encode an identical CDR3 as well. CDR3 region: CASSQARGDYGYTF. For the CDR3, the DNA is TGTGCCAGCAGCCAAGCAAGAGGGGACTATGGCTACACCTTC. The genes are TRBV14 and TRBJ1-2, with D possibly matching TRBD1 (5 bases). The V end was cut by 1 base, the J end by 3 bases, with 9 bases between. Germline CDR1 is SGHDN and CDR2 is FVKESK. The CDR3 runs 14 residues.

This clone was seen a few times. V is TRBV28 and J is TRBJ2-3; 8 bases map to TRBD1. Losses at the gene ends were 0 bases for V and 6 bases for J; bases not matched to a gene: 2. There are 14 residues in the CDR3. Germline V gives CDR1 MDHEN, CDR2 SYDVKM. The CDR3 DNA follows: TGTGCCAGCAGTTTATGGACAGGGGCCGATACGCAGTATTTT. Amino acids: CASSLWTGADTQYF.